The T cell receptor (beta chain) under discussion was sequenced for a study of CD8 T cells in ankylosing spondylitis. Study results and caveats: Some motif variants were previously reported in reactive arthritis synovial fluid and blood. Matched synovial fluid from ankylosing spondylitis patients was reported to be enriched for disease-linked clones. Within ankylosing spondylitis blood, a TCR beta motif made up of seven to nine highly homologous variants appeared to be characteristic.

This clonotype appeared many times. The antigen is unknown. Molecular-barcoded quantitative 5'-RACE produced these TCR beta libraries. TCRdb used MiXCR to reprocess the 5' RACE reads, holding one entry per CDR3 protein. The sample has about 200,000 distinct CDR3 sequences, more than 5.5% seen once; the top ten hold 12% to 15%. Sequenced input: blood, either unsorted or a sorted T cell fraction (not recorded which). The sequence was collected from a male donor with ankylosing spondylitis.

CDR3 region: CASSAGRMNTEAFF. In DNA form, the CDR3 reads TGTGCCAGCAGTGCAGGGCGGATGAACACTGAAGCTTTCTTT. V usage is TRBV6-2 or TRBV6-3 and J usage is TRBJ1-1; D possibly corresponds to TRBD1 (5 bases). Germline V gene data show CDR1 as MNHEY and CDR2 as SVGEGT. This CDR3 contains 14 residues. Trimming took 5 bases from V and 0 from J, leaving 10 bases between them.